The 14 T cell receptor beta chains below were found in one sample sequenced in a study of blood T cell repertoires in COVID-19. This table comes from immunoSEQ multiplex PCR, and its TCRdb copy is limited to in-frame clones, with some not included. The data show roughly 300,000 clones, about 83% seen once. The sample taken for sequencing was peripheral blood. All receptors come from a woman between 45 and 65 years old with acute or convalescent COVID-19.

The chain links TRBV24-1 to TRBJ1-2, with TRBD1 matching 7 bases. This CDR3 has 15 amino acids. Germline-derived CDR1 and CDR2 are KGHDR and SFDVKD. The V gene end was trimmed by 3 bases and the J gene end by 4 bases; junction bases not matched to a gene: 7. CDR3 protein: CATSDPTGDPYGYTF. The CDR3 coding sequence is TGTGCCACCAGTGATCCCACAGGGGATCCCTATGGCTACACCTTC.

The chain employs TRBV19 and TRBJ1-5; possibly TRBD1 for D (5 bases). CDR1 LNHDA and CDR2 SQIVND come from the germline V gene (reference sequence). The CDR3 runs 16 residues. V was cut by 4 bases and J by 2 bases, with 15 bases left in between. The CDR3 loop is CASSTPRVSGNQPQHF. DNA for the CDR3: TGTGCCAGTAGTACCCCCAGGGTCTCGGGCAATCAGCCCCAGCATTTT.

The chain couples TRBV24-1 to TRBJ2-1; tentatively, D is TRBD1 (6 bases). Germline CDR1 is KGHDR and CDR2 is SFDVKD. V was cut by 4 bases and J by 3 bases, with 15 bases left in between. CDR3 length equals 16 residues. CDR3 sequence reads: CATSDQQGRGYNEQFF. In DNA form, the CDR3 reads TGTGCCACCAGTGACCAGCAGGGGCGAGGCTACAATGAGCAGTTCTTC.

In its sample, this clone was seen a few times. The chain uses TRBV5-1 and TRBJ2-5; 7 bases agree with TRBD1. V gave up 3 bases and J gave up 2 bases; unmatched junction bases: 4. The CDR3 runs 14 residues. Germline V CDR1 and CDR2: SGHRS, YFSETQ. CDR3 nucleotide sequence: TGCGCCAGCAGCTGGACAGGAGTTCAAGAGACCCAGTACTTC. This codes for CASSWTGVQETQYF.

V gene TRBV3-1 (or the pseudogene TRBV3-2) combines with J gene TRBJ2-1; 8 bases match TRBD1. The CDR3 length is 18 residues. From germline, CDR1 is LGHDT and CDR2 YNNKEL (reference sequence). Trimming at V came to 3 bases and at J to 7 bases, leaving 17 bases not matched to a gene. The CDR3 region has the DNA TGTGCCAGCAGCCAGTACGTGAGCCCGGACAGGGCTAAAAATGAGCAGTTCTTC. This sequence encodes CASSQYVSPDRAKNEQFF.

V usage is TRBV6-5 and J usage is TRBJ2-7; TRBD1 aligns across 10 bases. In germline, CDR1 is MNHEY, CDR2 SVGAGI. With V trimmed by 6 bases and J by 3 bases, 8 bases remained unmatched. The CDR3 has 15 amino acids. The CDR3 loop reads CASSMTGGENYEQYV. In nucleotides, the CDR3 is TGTGCCAGCAGCATGACAGGGGGCGAAAACTACGAGCAGTACGTC.

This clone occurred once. CDR3 protein: CASSEGALTSFF. The CDR3 region has the DNA TGTGCCAGCAGTGAAGGGGCCCTCACCAGCTTCTTT. The chain employs TRBV6-1 and TRBJ1-1; D unclear. Germline V lookup: CDR1 MNHNS, CDR2 SASEGT. This CDR3 spans 12 amino acids. Trimming pared 1 base from V and 14 bases from J, leaving 14 bases between.

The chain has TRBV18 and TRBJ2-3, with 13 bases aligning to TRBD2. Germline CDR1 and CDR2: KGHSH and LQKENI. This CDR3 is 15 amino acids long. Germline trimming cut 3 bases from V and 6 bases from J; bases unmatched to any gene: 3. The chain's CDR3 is CASSPRTSGSDTQYF. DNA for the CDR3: TGTGCCAGCTCACCGCGGACTAGCGGGAGTGATACGCAGTATTTT.

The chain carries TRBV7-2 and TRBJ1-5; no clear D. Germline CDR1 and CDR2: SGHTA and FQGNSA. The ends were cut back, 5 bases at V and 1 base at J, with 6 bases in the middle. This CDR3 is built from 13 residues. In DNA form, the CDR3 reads TGTGCCAGCAGCCCCAGGAGCAATCAGCCCCAGCATTTT. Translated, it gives CASSPRSNQPQHF.

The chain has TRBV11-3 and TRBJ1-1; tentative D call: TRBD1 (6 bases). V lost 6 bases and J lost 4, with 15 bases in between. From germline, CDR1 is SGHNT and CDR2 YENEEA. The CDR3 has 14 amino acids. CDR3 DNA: TGTGCCAGCAGTCGAACAGGGTTTAGCACTGAAGCTTTCTTT. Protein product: CASSRTGFSTEAFF.

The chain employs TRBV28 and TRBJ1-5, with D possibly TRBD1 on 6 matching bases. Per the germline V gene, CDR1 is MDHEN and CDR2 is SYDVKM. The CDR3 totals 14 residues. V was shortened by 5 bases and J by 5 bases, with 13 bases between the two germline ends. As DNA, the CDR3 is TGTGCCAGCAGTCCCATACAGGGCCATCAGCCCCAGCATTTT. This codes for CASSPIQGHQPQHF.

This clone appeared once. The DNA of the CDR3 is TGTGCCAGCTCACCAGGGACAGGGGCCTACGAGCAGTACTTC. This translates into CASSPGTGAYEQYF. The chain is built from TRBV18 and TRBJ2-7, with 10 bases that match TRBD1. J was trimmed by 2 bases and V by 2 bases; bases with no gene match: 0. The CDR3 spans 14 residues. Germline CDR1 and CDR2: KGHSH and LQKENI.

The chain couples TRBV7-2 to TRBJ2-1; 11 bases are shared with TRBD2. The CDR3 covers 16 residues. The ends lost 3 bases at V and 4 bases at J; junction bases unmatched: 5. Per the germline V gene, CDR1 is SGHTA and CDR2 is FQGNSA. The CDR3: CASSFGTSGPYNEQFF. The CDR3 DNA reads TGTGCCAGCAGCTTTGGGACTAGCGGCCCGTACAATGAGCAGTTCTTC.

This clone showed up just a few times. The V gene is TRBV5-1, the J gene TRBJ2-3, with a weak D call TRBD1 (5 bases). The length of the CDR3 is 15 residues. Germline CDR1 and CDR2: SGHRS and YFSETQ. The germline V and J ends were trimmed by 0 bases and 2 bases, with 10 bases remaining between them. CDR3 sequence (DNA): TGCGCCAGCAGCTTGGTTTCGACAGACACAGATACGCAGTATTTT. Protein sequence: CASSLVSTDTDTQYF. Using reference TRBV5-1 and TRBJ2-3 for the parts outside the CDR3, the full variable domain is KAGVTQTPRYLIKTRGQQVTLSCSPISGHRSVSWYQQTPGQGLQFLFEYFSETQRNKGNFPGRFSGRQFSNSRSEMNVSTLELGDSALYLCASSLVSTDTDTQYFGPGTRLTVL.